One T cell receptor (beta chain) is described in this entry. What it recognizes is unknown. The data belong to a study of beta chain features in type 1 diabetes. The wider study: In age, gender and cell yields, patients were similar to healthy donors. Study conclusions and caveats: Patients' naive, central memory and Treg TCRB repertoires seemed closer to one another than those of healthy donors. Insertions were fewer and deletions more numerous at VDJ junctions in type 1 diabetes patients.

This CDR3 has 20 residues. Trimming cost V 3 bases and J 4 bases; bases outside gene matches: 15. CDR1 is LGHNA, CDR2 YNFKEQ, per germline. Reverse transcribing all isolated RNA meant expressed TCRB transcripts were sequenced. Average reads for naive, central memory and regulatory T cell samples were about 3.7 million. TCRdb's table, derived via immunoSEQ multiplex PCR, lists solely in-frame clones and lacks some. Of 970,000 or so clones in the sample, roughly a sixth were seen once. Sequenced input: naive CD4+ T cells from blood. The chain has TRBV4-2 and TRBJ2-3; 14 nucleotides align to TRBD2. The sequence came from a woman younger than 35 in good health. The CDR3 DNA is TGTGCCAGCAGCCACCAGGGACTAGCGGGAGCGTTGAGGCTTGCAGATACGCAGTATTTT. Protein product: CASSHQGLAGALRLADTQYF.